The clone carrying this T cell receptor beta chain was detected many times. Antigen unknown. V lost 2 bases to trimming and J lost 2 bases, with 10 bases between them. The CDR3 sequence is 14 residues long. Per the germline V gene, CDR1 is SGHRS and CDR2 is YFSETQ. Each TCR beta library was made by quantitative 5'-RACE that incorporated molecular barcodes. TCRdb redid the calling of the 5' RACE reads with MiXCR, one entry per CDR3 protein. In the table there are 200,000 to 250,000 distinct CDR3 sequences, approximately 16% of which are singletons. This specimen comes from a study of CD8 T cells in ankylosing spondylitis. Whole-study results and caveats: In ankylosing spondylitis patients, matched synovial fluid reportedly showed significant enrichment of disease-linked clones. What seemed typical of ankylosing spondylitis blood was a TCR beta motif built from 7 or 8 highly homologous variants.

The sequenced sample was blood, either unsorted or a sorted T cell fraction (not recorded which). The source is a male donor with ankylosing spondylitis. V gene TRBV5-1 combines with J gene TRBJ2-5, with D unresolved. This chain's CDR3 is CASSFQDGQETQYF. The CDR3 region has the DNA TGCGCCAGCAGCTTCCAGGACGGGCAAGAGACCCAGTACTTC.